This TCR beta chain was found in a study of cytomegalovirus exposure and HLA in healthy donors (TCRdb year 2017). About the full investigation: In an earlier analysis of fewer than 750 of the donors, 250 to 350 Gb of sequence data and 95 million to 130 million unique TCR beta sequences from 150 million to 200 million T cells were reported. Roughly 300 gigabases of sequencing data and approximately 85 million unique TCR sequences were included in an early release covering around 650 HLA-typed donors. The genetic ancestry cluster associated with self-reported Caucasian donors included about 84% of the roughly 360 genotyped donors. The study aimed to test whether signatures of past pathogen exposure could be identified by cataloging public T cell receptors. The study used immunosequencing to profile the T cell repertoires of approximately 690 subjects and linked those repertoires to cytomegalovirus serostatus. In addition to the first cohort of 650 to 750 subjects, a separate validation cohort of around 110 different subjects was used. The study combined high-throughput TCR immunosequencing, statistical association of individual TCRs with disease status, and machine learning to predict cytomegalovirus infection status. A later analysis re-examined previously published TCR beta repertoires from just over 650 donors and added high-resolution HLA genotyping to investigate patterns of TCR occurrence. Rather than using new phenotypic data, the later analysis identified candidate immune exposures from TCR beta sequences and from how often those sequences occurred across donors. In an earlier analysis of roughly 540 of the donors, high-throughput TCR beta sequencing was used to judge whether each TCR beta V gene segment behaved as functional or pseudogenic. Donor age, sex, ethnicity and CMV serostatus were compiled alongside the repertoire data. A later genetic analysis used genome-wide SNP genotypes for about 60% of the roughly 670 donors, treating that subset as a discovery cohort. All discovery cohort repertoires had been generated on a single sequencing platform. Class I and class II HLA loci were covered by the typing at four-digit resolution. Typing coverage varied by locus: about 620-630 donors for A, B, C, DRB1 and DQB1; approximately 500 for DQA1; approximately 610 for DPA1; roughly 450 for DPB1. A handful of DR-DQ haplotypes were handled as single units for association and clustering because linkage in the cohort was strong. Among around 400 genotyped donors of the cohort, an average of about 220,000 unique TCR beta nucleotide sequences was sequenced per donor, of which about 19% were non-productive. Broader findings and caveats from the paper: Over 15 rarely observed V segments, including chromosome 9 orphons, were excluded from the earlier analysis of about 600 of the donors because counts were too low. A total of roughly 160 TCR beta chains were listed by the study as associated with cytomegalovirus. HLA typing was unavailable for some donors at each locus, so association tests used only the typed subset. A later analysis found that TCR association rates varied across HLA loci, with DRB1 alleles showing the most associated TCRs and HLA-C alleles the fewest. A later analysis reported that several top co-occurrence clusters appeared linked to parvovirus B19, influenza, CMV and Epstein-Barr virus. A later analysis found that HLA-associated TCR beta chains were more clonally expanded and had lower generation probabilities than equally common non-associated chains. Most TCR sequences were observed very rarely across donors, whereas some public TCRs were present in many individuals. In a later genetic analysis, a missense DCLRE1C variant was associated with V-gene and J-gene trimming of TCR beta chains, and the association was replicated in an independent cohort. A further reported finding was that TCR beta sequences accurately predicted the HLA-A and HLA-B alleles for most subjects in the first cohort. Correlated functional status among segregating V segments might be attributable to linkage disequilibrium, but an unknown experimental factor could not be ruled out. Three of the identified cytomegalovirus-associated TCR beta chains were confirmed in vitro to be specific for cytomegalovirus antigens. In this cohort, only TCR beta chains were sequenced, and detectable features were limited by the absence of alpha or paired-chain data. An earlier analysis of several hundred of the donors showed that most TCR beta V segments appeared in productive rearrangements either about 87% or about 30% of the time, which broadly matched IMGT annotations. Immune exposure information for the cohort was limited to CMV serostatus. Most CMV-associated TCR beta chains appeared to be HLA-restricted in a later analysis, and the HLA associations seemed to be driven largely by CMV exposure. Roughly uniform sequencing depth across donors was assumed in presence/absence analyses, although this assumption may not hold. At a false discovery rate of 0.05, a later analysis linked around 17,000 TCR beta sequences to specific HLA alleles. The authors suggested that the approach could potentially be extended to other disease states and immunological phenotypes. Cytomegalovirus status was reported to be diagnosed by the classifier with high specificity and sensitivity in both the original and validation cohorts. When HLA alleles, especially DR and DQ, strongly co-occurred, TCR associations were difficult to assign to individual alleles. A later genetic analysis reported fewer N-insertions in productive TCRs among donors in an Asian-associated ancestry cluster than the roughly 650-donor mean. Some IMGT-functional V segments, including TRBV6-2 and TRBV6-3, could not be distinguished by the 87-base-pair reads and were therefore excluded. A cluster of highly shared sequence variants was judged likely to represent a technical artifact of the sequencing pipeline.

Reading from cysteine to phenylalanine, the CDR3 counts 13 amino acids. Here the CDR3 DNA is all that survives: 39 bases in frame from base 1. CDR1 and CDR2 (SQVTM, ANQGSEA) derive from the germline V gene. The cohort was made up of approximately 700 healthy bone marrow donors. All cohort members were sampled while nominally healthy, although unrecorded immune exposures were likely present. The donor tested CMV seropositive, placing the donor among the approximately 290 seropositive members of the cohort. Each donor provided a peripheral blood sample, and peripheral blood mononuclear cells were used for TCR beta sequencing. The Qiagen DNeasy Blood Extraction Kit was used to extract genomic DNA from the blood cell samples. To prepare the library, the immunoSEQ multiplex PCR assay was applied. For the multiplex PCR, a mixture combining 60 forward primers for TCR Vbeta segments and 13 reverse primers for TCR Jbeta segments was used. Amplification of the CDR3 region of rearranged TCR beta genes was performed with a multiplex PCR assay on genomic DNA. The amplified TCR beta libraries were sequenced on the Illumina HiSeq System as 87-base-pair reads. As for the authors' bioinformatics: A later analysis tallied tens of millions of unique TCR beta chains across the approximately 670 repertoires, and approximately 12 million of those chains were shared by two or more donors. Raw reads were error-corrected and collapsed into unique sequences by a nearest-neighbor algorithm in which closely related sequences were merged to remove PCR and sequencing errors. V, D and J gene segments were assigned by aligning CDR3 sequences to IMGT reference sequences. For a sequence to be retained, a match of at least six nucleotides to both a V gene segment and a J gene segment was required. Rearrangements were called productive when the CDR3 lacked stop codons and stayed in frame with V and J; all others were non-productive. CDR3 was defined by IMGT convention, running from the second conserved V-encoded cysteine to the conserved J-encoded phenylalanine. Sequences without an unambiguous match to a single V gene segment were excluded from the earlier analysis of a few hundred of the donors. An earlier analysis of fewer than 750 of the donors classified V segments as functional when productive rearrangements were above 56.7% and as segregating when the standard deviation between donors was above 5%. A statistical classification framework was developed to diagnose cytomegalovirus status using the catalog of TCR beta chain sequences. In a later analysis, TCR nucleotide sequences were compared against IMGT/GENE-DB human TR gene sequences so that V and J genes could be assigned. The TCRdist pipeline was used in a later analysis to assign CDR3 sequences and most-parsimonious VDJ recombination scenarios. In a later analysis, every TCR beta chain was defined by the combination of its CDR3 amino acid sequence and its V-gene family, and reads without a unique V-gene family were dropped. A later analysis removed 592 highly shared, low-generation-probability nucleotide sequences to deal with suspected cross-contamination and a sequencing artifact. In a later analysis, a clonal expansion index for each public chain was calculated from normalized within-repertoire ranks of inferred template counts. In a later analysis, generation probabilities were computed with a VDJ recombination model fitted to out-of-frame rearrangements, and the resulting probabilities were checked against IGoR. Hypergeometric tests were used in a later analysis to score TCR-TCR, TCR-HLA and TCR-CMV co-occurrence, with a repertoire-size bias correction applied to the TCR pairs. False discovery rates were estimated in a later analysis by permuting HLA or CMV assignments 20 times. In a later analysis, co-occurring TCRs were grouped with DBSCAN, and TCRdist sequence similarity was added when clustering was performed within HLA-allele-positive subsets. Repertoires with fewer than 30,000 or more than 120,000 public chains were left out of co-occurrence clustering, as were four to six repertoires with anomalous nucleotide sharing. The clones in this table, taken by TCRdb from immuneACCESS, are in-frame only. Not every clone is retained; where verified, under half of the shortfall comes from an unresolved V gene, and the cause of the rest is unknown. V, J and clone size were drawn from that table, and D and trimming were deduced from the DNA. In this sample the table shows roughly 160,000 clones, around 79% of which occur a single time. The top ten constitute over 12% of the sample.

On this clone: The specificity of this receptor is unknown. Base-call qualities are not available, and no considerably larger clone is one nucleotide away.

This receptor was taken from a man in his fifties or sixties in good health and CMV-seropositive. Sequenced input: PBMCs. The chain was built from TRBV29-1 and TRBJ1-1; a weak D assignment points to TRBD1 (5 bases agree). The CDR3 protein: CSATDGGITEAFF. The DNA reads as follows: TGCAGTGCTACGGACGGGGGGATCACTGAAGCTTTCTTT.